These 4 T cell receptor beta chains were all obtained from the same sample, sequenced in a study of shared clonotypes between healthy human individuals. Assay: immunoSEQ multiplex PCR; the TCRdb copy retains only in-frame clones and omits some. The sample yields more than 2,000,000 clones, 90% to 95% seen once. The material sequenced was naive CD4+ T cells from PBMCs. The subset here: CD45RA+ positively selected. The receptors were sampled from a man in his late teens or twenties in good health. Some clones in this sample may be carry-over from other donors' samples.

This clone has a single count. This chain links TRBV28 with TRBJ2-5; 7 nucleotides align to TRBD1. This CDR3 has 14 residues. Germline CDR1 and CDR2: MDHEN and SYDVKM. The trim removed 3 bases at V and 7 bases at J, leaving 8 bases unmatched. The CDR3, as DNA: TGTGCCAGCAGTTTTTTGCAGGGGGTGGTGACCCAGTACTTC. Its translation: CASSFLQGVVTQYF.

The rearrangement joins TRBV9 to TRBJ2-5; 14 positions agree with TRBD2. The CDR3 covers 16 residues. The ends lost 4 bases at V and 5 bases at J; junction bases unmatched: 7. Germline CDR1 SGDLS, CDR2 YYNGEE. Here the CDR3 reads CASSQTSGRAEETQYF. CDR3 nucleotides: TGTGCCAGCAGCCAGACTAGCGGGAGGGCCGAGGAGACCCAGTACTTC.

The chain couples TRBV7-7 to TRBJ2-2; D not certain. Trimming removed 5 bases from V and 4 bases from J, with 8 bases in between. This CDR3 has 13 amino acids. The germline CDR1 and CDR2 sequences are SSHAT and FNYEAQ (reference sequence). The CDR3 reads CASSPPGTGELFF. The DNA of the CDR3 is TGTGCCAGCAGCCCGCCTGGCACCGGGGAGCTGTTTTTT.

This sequence joins TRBV29-1 and TRBJ1-1; the D gene is possibly TRBD1 (5 bases). This CDR3 has 14 amino acids. The V end lost 3 bases, the J end lost 0 bases, and 11 bases lay between the germline ends. The germline V gene has CDR1 SQVTM and CDR2 ANQGSEA. DNA of the CDR3: TGCAGCGTTGATTTGTGGACACTGAACACTGAAGCTTTCTTT. Translating it yields CSVDLWTLNTEAFF.